The entry that follows covers one TCR beta chain sequence. This clone's antigen is unknown. No base quality information exists; no much larger clone differs at one position. The sample is drawn from a study of T cells in Graves' hyperthyroidism and ophthalmopathy (dated by TCRdb to the late 2010s). With regard to the full study: Peripheral blood was collected at initial diagnosis, before any treatment. Whether ophthalmopathy could be predicted prospectively was tested in an independent validation cohort made up of roughly 19 hyperthyroidism patients plus 17 patients who later progressed to ophthalmopathy. The paper reports TCR Vbeta CDR3 sequencing of about 140 peripheral blood samples: fewer than 50 ophthalmopathy, over 70 hyperthyroidism and 17 progressor patients. After blood sampling, hyperthyroidism patients were treated with methimazole at a starting dose of 30 mg daily, and ophthalmopathy patients were treated with high-dose intravenous methylprednisolone. The roughly 90 discovery patients were divided at random into training and test sets in a 7:3 ratio. In more than 5 Graves' hyperthyroidism patients, the study also compared T-cell repertoires from thyroid tissue with T-cell repertoires from blood. TCR V-J signatures able to tell the groups apart were searched for in a discovery cohort of approximately 95 patients, of whom around 42 had Graves' ophthalmopathy and 55 to 65 had stable Graves' hyperthyroidism. Paper-wide results and their limitations: Sample size was not statistically predetermined, and investigators were not blinded to group allocation. Most expanded thyroid clonotypes (frequency above 0.001) were also detected in blood, suggesting blood repertoires may reflect thyroid immune responses. In cross-validation, a model built on a 13 V-J signature told ophthalmopathy apart from stable hyperthyroidism with about 90% sensitivity and about 81% specificity, and in testing the same model reached 80%/75%. During validation, the model predicted progression to ophthalmopathy a median of about 6.5 months ahead of onset, with around 65% sensitivity and around 73% specificity.

The CDR3 numbers 14 residues from cysteine through phenylalanine. Just the 42-base CDR3 DNA is kept, in frame starting at base 1. The germline ends are 12 bases apart after V is trimmed by 3 bases and J by 4 bases. CDR1 MGHRA and CDR2 YSYEKL are derived from the germline V gene. The TCR beta CDR3 regions were amplified from RNA transcripts. The TCR CDR3 was subjected to a first round of RT-PCR using the HTBI primer set and the Qiagen OneStep RT-PCR kit. A second multiplex PCR round built the libraries, followed by size selection and purification. Paired-end sequencing of the libraries was performed with 100 bp reads on an Illumina HiSeq2000. The paper's data handling went like this. SOAPnuke was used to process the raw data, removing reads that contained adapters or uncalled bases, had a mean Phred below 15, or lacked an exact match to the constant primer or identifier. COPE v1.2.5 was used to merge the high-quality paired reads, and each unique nucleotide sequence was defined as a clonotype. MiTCR v1.1 was used to align the clonotypes against IMGT TRBV, TRBD and TRBJ reference segments. The analysis was restricted to V-J combinations with a frequency above 0.0001, which together covered roughly 99% of the repertoires. The TCS score was defined as the ratio of F50 (clonal expansion) to E x V (chaos), calculated using BLOSUM62-based TCRdist between CDR3 peptides within each V-J. Welch's t-statistics and random forest reduced some 510 V-J features to 10 to 15, which were used in a naive Bayes classifier (R e1071). The public reads were run again by TCRdb, first through fastp at Q25 and then through MiXCR, and only productive beta chains were kept. Rows with a matching CDR3 protein are joined into one entry that keeps the most common DNA and genes. The V and J calls come from TCRdb's annotation, not from the publication. Across this sample there are about 600,000 distinct CDR3 sequences, with about 16% seen only once. The top ten clones comprise roughly 3.4% of the sample.

Moderately to severely active disease, a Clinical Activity Score of at least 3, a NOSPECS grade of at least 4, and a duration under 3 months were present in ophthalmopathy patients. Exclusion was applied to patients with uncontrolled infections, other autoimmune diseases, pregnancy or lactation. Diagnoses relied on clinical symptoms, serum thyroxine and TRAb, thyroid ultrasound and orbital computed tomography. PBMCs were isolated from more than 8 ml of fresh peripheral blood by Ficoll-Paque density gradient centrifugation. Trizol reagent was used to extract total RNA, and RNA quality was then checked on an Agilent 2100 Bioanalyzer.

This TCR was recovered from a woman in her thirties or forties with Graves' ophthalmopathy. The specimen sequenced was blood. This chain is built from TRBV4-1 and TRBJ1-1, and TRBD1 may be the D gene, going by 5 matching bases. The CDR3 protein: CASSQRVRVTEAFF. The DNA sequence reads TGCGCCAGCAGCCAGAGGGTCAGGGTCACTGAAGCTTTCTTT.